This T cell receptor beta chain came from a study of T-cell memory formation after mild COVID-19. This clonotype occurred once. The CDR3 spans 16 residues. After removal of 3 bases from V and 4 bases from J, the junction contained 9 bases not matched to a gene. Germline-derived CDR1 and CDR2 are SEHNR and FQNEAQ (reference sequence). TCRdb analysed the 5' RACE reads with MiXCR anew, one entry per CDR3 protein. The data contain around 470,000 distinct CDR3 sequences, 20% of them singletons. The sample comprised PBMCs or a T cell subset sorted from them (not recorded which). This clonotype was sampled from an adult woman who had mild COVID-19 (a few samples of this study predate the infection). Cell type and time point are not known. This chain links TRBV7-9 with TRBJ1-2; 9 nucleotides agree with TRBD1. As DNA, the CDR3 is TGTGCCAGCAGCTTCAGTTCACCGGGACAGGGCTATGGCTACACCTTC. Protein product: CASSFSSPGQGYGYTF.